These T cell receptor beta chains were read from a single sample in a study of T-cell memory formation after mild COVID-19. MiXCR, run by TCRdb on the 5' RACE reads, gives a single entry per CDR3 protein. Of about 290,000 distinct CDR3 sequences listed, more than 15% are singletons. The material sequenced was PBMCs or a T cell subset sorted from them (not recorded which). These receptors were obtained from a man younger than 35 who had mild COVID-19 (a few samples of this study predate the infection). Cell type and time point are not known. The CDR3 runs from the conserved cysteine through the conserved F or W. The D gene is left open where the match is weak. Some rows mark clone size as missing; the rest say once, few, many or name a class of expanded clone.

clone size	V gene	D gene	J gene	CDR3 DNA	CDR3 protein
NA	TRBV27	NA	TRBJ1-4	TGTGCCAGCAACCCGACAGGTCTCTCTGAAAAACTGTTTTTT	CASNPTGLSEKLFF
NA	TRBV5-5	TRBD1	TRBJ2-3	TGTGCCACCAGTGCGCCGACAGGGGCGAATACGCAGTATTTT	CATSAPTGANTQYF
many	TRBV7-2	TRBD2	TRBJ2-3	TGTGCCAGCAGCTTCTACCTGAAGGGCGGGGGTACAGATACGCAGTATTTT	CASSFYLKGGGTDTQYF
NA	TRBV7-9	NA	TRBJ1-3	TGTGCCAGCAGCTTTCGAGGTGCCTCTGGAAACACCATATATTTT	CASSFRGASGNTIYF
few	TRBV20-1	NA	TRBJ2-1	TGCAGTGCTAGCTTGAATGAGCAGTTCTTC	CSASLNEQFF
many	TRBV5-1	NA	TRBJ1-2	TGCGCCAGCAGCTTGGATGGAAATAACTATGGCTACACCTTC	CASSLDGNNYGYTF
NA	TRBV3-1	TRBD2	TRBJ2-4	TGTGCCAGCAGTCCGGCAAGCGGGGGTATCATTCAGTACTTC	CASSPASGGIIQYF
few	TRBV20-1	TRBD2	TRBJ2-2	TGCAGTGCTAGACTAGCGGGGGCGACCGGGGAGCTGTTTTTT	CSARLAGATGELFF
NA	TRBV13	TRBD1	TRBJ1-2	TGTGCCAGCAGCCGTAAATCCTCAGGGGGTCATAACTATGGCTACACCTTC	CASSRKSSGGHNYGYTF
NA	TRBV4-1	TRBD1	TRBJ1-2	TGCGCCAGCAGCCATCCCCGGGACAGGGCAAACTATGGCTACACCTTC	CASSHPRDRANYGYTF
NA	TRBV20-1	NA	TRBJ2-3	TGCAGTGCTAGGACTGTGACTAGTTCGCCTTCGATGTCCACAGATACGCAGTATTTT	CSARTVTSSPSMSTDTQYF
few	TRBV4-1	NA	TRBJ2-5	TGCGCCAGCAGCCCCTTGGAGGGGGGAGAGACCCAGTACTTC	CASSPLEGGETQYF
NA	TRBV7-8	NA	TRBJ1-1	TGTGCCAGCAGCCCGAAAAACACCCGGGGACGGTCCAGTGAAGCTTTCTTT	CASSPKNTRGRSSEAFF
many	TRBV3-1	TRBD2	TRBJ2-1	TGTGCCAGCAGCTTGACAGCTAGCGGTGATGAGAAGTTCTTC	CASSLTASGDEKFF
few	TRBV20-1	TRBD1	TRBJ2-4	TGCAGTGCTAGAGATCAAGGGACAGGGACAAACATTCAGTACTTC	CSARDQGTGTNIQYF
few	TRBV5-1	NA	TRBJ2-5	TGCGCCAGCAGCGTGGCGGGTCGGGGCCCCGAGACCCAGTACTTC	CASSVAGRGPETQYF
NA	TRBV7-2	NA	TRBJ2-3	TGTGCCAGCGCCTCTTCTAATAGAAGGAGCACAGATACGCAGTATTTT	CASASSNRRSTDTQYF
NA	TRBV20-1	NA	TRBJ1-6	TGCAGTGCTAGAGTAGCAGGTTCGGGGAGTTCACCCCTCCACTTT	CSARVAGSGSSPLHF
NA	TRBV2	NA	TRBJ2-7	TGTGCCAGCAGTGGGGAGGACAGCTCCTACGAGCAGTACTTC	CASSGEDSSYEQYF
few	TRBV12-3/TRBV12-4	NA	TRBJ2-2	TGTGCCAGCAGCCCGGCCGGGGAGCTGTTTTTT	CASSPAGELFF
NA	TRBV3-1	NA	TRBJ2-1	TGTGCCAGCAGCCGTCTAGGGGCGGGCCTCAACAATGAGCAGTTCTTC	CASSRLGAGLNNEQFF
NA	TRBV6-5	NA	TRBJ2-7	TGTGCCAGCAGACGAGAACGGGACTACGAGCAGTACTTC	CASRRERDYEQYF
NA	TRBV20-1	NA	TRBJ2-7	TGCAGTGCTAGAGATAGGGCAGGGGGGCAGATCGAGCAGTACTTC	CSARDRAGGQIEQYF
NA	TRBV5-6	NA	TRBJ1-2	TGTGCCAGCCGCGGCGGGGGGTCCTATGGCTACACCTTC	CASRGGGSYGYTF
few	TRBV3-1	NA	TRBJ1-2	TGTGCCAGCAGCCAATACTGGGGGGCACTTGGCTACACCTTC	CASSQYWGALGYTF
NA	TRBV6-2/TRBV6-3	NA	TRBJ2-2	TGTGCCAGCAAAAGGGGGGATCCCGGGGAGCTGTTTTTT	CASKRGDPGELFF
NA	TRBV18	NA	TRBJ1-5	TGTGCCAGCTCACCCTCGGGAAATGGCAATCAGCCCCAGCATTTT	CASSPSGNGNQPQHF
few	TRBV18	NA	TRBJ2-7	TGTGCCAGCTCACTGGACACCTCACTTTTCGCCTACGAGCAGTACTTC	CASSLDTSLFAYEQYF
many	TRBV4-2	NA	TRBJ2-6	TGTGCCAGCAGCCAAGATACCGGCTCTGGGGCCAACGTCCTGACTTTC	CASSQDTGSGANVLTF
many	TRBV5-1	TRBD2	TRBJ2-1	TGCGCCAGCAGCTTGGAGCGGGGGGCCGGCTCCTACAATGAGCAGTTCTTC	CASSLERGAGSYNEQFF
NA	TRBV6-6	NA	TRBJ1-5	TGTGCCAGCAGTTACCCCGGGACGGTTGACCAGCCCCAGCATTTT	CASSYPGTVDQPQHF
few	TRBV12-3/TRBV12-4	NA	TRBJ1-2	TGTGCCAGCAGGGGGCAGGGCGGGGGCTACACCTTC	CASRGQGGGYTF
few	TRBV2	NA	TRBJ1-1	TGTGCCAGCAGTTACGACAGGGAAGCTTTCTTT	CASSYDREAFF
few	TRBV11-2	NA	TRBJ2-5	TGTGCCAGCAGCTCAGAACGGCTACCGGAGACCCAGTACTTC	CASSSERLPETQYF
NA	TRBV6-1	NA	TRBJ1-1	TGTGCCAGCAGAGGTGGGAGACACCTCACTGAAGCTTTCTTT	CASRGGRHLTEAFF
NA	TRBV25-1	NA	TRBJ2-5	TGTGCCAGCAGTGGGGAGCAGGGGGAGACCCAGTACTTC	CASSGEQGETQYF
many	TRBV7-7	TRBD2	TRBJ2-1	TGTGCCAGCAGCCCCCGGACTAGCGGGGGCAATGAGCAGTTCTTC	CASSPRTSGGNEQFF
NA	TRBV4-1	NA	TRBJ1-3	TGCGCCAGCAGCTCACAGGGTTCGGGAGGAAACACCATATATTTT	CASSSQGSGGNTIYF
many	TRBV7-3	NA	TRBJ2-2	TGTGCCAGCAGTCTGGGCCTATGGACCGGGGAGCTGTTTTTT	CASSLGLWTGELFF
NA	TRBV27	NA	TRBJ1-1	TGTGCCAGCAGTTTAAGGGCAGGGCTCGCGATCACTGAAGCTTTCTTT	CASSLRAGLAITEAFF
NA	TRBV11-2	TRBD1	TRBJ2-5	TGTGCCAGCAGCTTAGAGGGCCCCGGGACAGGGGGACAAGAGACCCAGTACTTC	CASSLEGPGTGGQETQYF
few	TRBV7-3	NA	TRBJ2-5	TGTGCCAGCAGCCAGGGCCCAGGGAGTGAGACCCAGTACTTC	CASSQGPGSETQYF
NA	TRBV6-6	NA	TRBJ1-1	TGTGCCAGCCGCACCCCTCGGGGAGCTTTCTTT	CASRTPRGAFF
NA	TRBV12-3/TRBV12-4	NA	TRBJ2-2	TGTGCCAGCAGTTCTGTTTCGAACACCGGGGAGCTGTTTTTT	CASSSVSNTGELFF
NA	TRBV11-2	NA	TRBJ2-4	TGTGCCAGCAGCTTTTTGGGACCGGGGACAAACATTCAGTACTTC	CASSFLGPGTNIQYF
NA	TRBV7-2	NA	TRBJ2-5	TGTGCCAGCAGAAACGGGGGTGAAGAGACCCAGTACTTC	CASRNGGEETQYF
NA	TRBV6-1	NA	TRBJ1-5	TGTGCCAGCAAACGGGACTCGGGCAGTCAGCCCCAGCATTTT	CASKRDSGSQPQHF
NA	TRBV10-3	NA	TRBJ2-5	TGTGCCATCAGTGGGGAGGGGGGGCGAGAGACCCAGTACTTC	CAISGEGGRETQYF
NA	TRBV7-8	TRBD2	TRBJ2-1	TGTGCCAGCAGCATTTGGGGTAGCGGGGGAGCCCCCCTCTCTGATGAGCAGTTCTTC	CASSIWGSGGAPLSDEQFF
NA	TRBV7-2	TRBD2	TRBJ2-7	TGTGCCAGCAGCCGTGTCCTAGCGGGGGCCACCCCCTACGAGCAGTACTTC	CASSRVLAGATPYEQYF
many	TRBV20-1	TRBD2	TRBJ2-7	TGCAGTGCCAGAAAGCAGGGAGGGCCGAGGTACGAGCAGTACTTC	CSARKQGGPRYEQYF
few	TRBV7-9	NA	TRBJ2-1	TGTGCCAGCAGCGCCTACTCTAGCGCCTACAATGAGCAGTTCTTC	CASSAYSSAYNEQFF
many	TRBV7-9	TRBD2	TRBJ2-3	TGTGCCAGCAGCTTAACTAGCGGGGCGCCAGATACGCAGTATTTT	CASSLTSGAPDTQYF
NA	TRBV7-9	NA	TRBJ2-7	TGTGCCAGCAGGGCGCCAGTGGGAGCCTACGAGCAGTACTTC	CASRAPVGAYEQYF
many	TRBV28	TRBD1	TRBJ2-1	TGTGCCAGCAGTCCGCCTCGGGACAGCCACAACAATGAGCAGTTCTTC	CASSPPRDSHNNEQFF
NA	TRBV7-8	NA	TRBJ2-1	TGTGCCAGCAGCTTATTCGGAGGGGCCCCCTACAATGAGCAGTTCTTC	CASSLFGGAPYNEQFF
NA	TRBV20-1	TRBD2	TRBJ2-1	TGCAGTGCTAGAGACTCCCTAGCGGGAATGGCCTACAATGAGCAGTTCTTC	CSARDSLAGMAYNEQFF
few	TRBV7-6	NA	TRBJ2-1	TGTGCCAGCAGCCGCCTAGGCGTAACCAATGAGCAGTTCTTC	CASSRLGVTNEQFF